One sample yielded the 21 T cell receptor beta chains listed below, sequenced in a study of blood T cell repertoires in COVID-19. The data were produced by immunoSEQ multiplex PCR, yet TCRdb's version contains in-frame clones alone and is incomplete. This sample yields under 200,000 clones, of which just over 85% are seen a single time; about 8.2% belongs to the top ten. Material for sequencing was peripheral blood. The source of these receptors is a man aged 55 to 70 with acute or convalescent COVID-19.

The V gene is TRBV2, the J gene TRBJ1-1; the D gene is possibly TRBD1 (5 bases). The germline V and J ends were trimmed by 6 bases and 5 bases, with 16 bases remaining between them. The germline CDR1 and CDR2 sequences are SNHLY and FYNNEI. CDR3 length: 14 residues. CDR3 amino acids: CASSPARGRTEAFF. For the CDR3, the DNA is TGTGCCAGCAGCCCCGCACGGGGGAGGACTGAAGCTTTCTTT.

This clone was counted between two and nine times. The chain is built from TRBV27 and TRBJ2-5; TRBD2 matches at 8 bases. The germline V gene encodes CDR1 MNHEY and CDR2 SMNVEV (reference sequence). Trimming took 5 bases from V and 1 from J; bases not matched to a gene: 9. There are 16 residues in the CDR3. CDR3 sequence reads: CASSLDWREAQETQYF. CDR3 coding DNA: TGTGCCAGCAGTCTCGACTGGCGGGAGGCCCAAGAGACCCAGTACTTC.

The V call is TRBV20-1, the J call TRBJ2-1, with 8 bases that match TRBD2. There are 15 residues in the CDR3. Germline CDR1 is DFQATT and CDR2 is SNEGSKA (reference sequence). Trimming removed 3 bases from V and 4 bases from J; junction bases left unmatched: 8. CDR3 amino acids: CSASWAGGPYNEQFF. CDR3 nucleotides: TGCAGTGCTAGTTGGGCGGGAGGTCCTTACAATGAGCAGTTCTTC.

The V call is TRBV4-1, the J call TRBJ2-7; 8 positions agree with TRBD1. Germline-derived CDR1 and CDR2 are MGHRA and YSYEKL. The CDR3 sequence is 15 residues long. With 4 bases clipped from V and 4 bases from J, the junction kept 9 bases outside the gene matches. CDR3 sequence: CASSRDDRGEYEQYF. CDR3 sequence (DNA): TGCGCCAGCAGCCGGGACGACAGGGGAGAGTACGAGCAGTACTTC.

The DNA for the CDR3 is TGTGCCACCAGCAGAGATCGGGGAGACGAGCAGTACTTC. Protein product: CATSRDRGDEQYF. This rearrangement joins TRBV15 to TRBJ2-7; TRBD2 might be the D (5 bases). The germline V gene encodes CDR1 LNHNV and CDR2 YYDKDF (reference sequence). Trimming cost V 0 bases and J 5 bases, with 8 bases left between them. CDR3 length: 13 amino acids.

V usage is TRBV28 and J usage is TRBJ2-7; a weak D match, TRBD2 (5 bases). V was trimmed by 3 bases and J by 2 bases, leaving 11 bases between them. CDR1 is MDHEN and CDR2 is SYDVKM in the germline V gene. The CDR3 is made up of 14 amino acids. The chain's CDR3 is CASSFYEGPYEQYF. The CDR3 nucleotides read TGTGCCAGCAGTTTTTATGAGGGCCCCTACGAGCAGTACTTC.

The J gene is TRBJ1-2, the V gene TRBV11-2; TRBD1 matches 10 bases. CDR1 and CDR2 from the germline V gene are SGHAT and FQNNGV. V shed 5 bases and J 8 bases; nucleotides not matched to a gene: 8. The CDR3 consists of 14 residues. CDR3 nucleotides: TGTGCCAGCAGCAAGCGACAGGGGGCGGGCGGCTACACCTTC. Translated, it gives CASSKRQGAGGYTF.

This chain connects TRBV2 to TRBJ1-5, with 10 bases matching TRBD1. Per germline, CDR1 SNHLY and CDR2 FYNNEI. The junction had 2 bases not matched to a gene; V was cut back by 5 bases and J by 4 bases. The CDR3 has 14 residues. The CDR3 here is CASSRGQGNQPQHF. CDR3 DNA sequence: TGTGCCAGCAGTAGGGGACAGGGGAATCAGCCCCAGCATTTT. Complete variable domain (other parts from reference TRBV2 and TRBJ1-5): EPEVTQTPSHQVTQMGQEVILRCVPISNHLYFYWYRQILGQKVEFLVSFYNNEISEKSEIFDDQFSVERPDGSNFTLKIRSTKLEDSAMYFCASSRGQGNQPQHFGDGTRLSIL.

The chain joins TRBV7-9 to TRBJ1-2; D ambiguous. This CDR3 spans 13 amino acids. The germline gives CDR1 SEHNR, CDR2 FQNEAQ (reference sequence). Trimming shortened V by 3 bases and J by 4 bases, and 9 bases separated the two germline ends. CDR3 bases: TGTGCCAGCAGCTTGGCGGGCTCCTATGGCTACACCTTC. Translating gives CASSLAGSYGYTF.

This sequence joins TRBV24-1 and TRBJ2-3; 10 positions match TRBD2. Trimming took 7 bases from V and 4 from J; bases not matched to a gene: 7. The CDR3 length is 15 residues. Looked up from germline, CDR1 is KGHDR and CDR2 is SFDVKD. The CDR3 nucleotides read TGTGCCACCAGCCCTGCGAGCGGGAGGGCAGATACGCAGTATTTT. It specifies CATSPASGRADTQYF.

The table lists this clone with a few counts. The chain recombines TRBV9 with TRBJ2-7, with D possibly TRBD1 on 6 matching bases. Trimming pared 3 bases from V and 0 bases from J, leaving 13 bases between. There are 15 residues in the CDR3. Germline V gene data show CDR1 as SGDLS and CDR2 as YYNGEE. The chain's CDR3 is CASSAAGTSSYEQYF. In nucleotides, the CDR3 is TGTGCCAGCAGCGCCGCCGGGACAAGCTCCTACGAGCAGTACTTC.

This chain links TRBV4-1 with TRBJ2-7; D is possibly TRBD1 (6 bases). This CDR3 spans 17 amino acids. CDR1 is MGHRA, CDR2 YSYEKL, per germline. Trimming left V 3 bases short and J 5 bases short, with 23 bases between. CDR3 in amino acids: CASSQGETGHPRNEQYF. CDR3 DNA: TGCGCCAGCAGCCAGGGTGAAACAGGGCACCCGCGGAACGAGCAGTACTTC.

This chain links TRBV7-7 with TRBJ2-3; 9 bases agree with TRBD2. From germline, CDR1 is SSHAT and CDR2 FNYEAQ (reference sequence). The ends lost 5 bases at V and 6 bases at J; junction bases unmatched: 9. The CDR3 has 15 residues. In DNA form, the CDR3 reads TGTGCCAGCAGCAGCGCGGGAGGGCTCGGGGATACGCAGTATTTT. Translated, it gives CASSSAGGLGDTQYF.

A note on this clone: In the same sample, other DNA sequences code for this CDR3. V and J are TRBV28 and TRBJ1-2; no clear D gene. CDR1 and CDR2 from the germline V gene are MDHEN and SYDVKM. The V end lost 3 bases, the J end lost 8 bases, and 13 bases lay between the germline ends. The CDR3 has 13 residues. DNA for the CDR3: TGTGCCAGCAGTTTTCGTGGAGCGGGAGGCTACACCTTC. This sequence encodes CASSFRGAGGYTF.

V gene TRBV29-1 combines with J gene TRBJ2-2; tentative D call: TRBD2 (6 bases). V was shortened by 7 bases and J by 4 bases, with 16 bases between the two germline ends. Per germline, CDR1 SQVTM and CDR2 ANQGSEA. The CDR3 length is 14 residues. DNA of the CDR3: TGCAGCGGTCGGGAGTCCGGGGCCACCGGGGAGCTGTTTTTT. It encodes CSGRESGATGELFF.

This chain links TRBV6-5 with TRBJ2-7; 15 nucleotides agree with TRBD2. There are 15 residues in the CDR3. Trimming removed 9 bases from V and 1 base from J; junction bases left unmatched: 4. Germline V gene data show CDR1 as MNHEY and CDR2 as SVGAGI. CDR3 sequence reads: CASDGTSGRSYEQYF. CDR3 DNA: TGTGCCAGTGACGGGACTAGCGGGAGGTCCTACGAGCAGTACTTC.

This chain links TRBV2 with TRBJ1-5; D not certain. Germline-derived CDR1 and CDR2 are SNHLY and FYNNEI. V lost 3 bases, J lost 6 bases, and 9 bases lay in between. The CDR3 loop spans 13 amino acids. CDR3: CASSDRSGQPQHF. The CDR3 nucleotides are TGTGCCAGCAGTGACAGAAGCGGTCAGCCCCAGCATTTT. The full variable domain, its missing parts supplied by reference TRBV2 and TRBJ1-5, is EPEVTQTPSHQVTQMGQEVILRCVPISNHLYFYWYRQILGQKVEFLVSFYNNEISEKSEIFDDQFSVERPDGSNFTLKIRSTKLEDSAMYFCASSDRSGQPQHFGDGTRLSIL.

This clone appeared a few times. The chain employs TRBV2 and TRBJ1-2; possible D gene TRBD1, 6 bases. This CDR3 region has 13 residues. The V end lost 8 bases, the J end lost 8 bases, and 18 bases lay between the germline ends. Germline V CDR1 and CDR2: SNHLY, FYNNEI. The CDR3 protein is CASDEQGYSGYTF. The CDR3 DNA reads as TGTGCCAGCGACGAGCAGGGGTATTCCGGCTACACCTTC.

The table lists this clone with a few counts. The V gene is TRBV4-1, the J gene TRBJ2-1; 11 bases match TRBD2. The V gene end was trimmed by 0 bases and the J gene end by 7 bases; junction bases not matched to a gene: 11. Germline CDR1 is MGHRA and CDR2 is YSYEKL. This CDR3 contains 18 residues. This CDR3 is CASSQDPGGSGRDNEQFF. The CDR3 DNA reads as TGCGCCAGCAGCCAAGACCCAGGCGGTAGCGGGAGGGATAATGAGCAGTTCTTC.

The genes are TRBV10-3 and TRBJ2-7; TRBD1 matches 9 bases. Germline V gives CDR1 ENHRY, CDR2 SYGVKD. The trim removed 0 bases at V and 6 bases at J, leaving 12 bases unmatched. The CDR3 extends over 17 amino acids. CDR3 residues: CAISESIIRTGVGEQYF. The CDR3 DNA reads TGTGCCATCAGTGAGTCGATTATAAGGACAGGGGTCGGCGAGCAGTACTTC.

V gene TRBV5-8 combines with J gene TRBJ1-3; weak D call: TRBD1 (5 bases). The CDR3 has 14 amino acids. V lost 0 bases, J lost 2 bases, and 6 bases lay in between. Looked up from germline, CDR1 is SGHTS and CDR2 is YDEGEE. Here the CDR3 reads CASSLATAGNTIYF. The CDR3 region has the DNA TGTGCCAGCAGCTTGGCGACAGCTGGAAACACCATATATTTT.